Listed here are 32 T cell receptor beta chains from one sample, sequenced in a study of T-cell reconstitution after alpha-beta-depleted transplantation in children. During its preparation, the TCRbeta library received unique molecular identifiers. TCRdb passed the PCR reads through MiXCR, listing each CDR3 protein once. The table records about 300,000 distinct CDR3 sequences, nearly 8% of them present only once. Study-level points and caveats: Among T cells one year after transplant, newly produced cells accounted for most counts and diversity.

No cognate antigen is known for these TCRs. Sequences were derived from peripheral blood, sampled 360 days after TCRalphabeta/CD19-depleted stem cell transplant. The receptors shown here come from a female patient aged 2 to 10 who had a stem cell transplant for Fanconi anemia, so the T cells may come from the graft donor.

This clonotype was counted a few times. CDR3 DNA sequence: TGTGCCAGCAGCCCCCCGGCCTTTAGCACAGATACGCAGTATTTT. It translates to CASSPPAFSTDTQYF. The chain uses TRBV28 and TRBJ2-3, with D hard to call. Germline V gene data show CDR1 as MDHEN and CDR2 as SYDVKM. The CDR3 length is 15 residues. Trimming pared 6 bases from V and 0 bases from J, leaving 13 bases between.

Many counts were recorded for this clonotype. This rearrangement joins TRBV10-3 to TRBJ2-1; perhaps TRBD2 as D (6 bases). The V end was cut by 3 bases, the J end by 1 base, with 13 bases between. Germline V gene data show CDR1 as ENHRY and CDR2 as SYGVKD. The CDR3 has 16 amino acids. CDR3 nucleotides: TGTGCCATCAGTGACGGCCCCCGGGGGTCCTACAATGAGCAGTTCTTC. As protein: CAISDGPRGSYNEQFF.

In this sample, this clonotype turned up a few times. This sequence joins TRBV7-3 and TRBJ2-5; D ambiguous. This CDR3 has 14 residues. V lost 0 bases and J 4 bases, leaving 9 bases between the germline ends. Germline V gene lookup returns CDR1 SGHTA and CDR2 FQGTGA. The CDR3 DNA reads as TGTGCCAGCAGCTTAACCGGTGTCTCAGAGACCCAGTACTTC. Translating gives CASSLTGVSETQYF. Looking up the rest from reference TRBV7-3 and TRBJ2-5 gives the full variable domain: GAGVSQTPSNKVTEKGKYVELRCDPISGHTALYWYRQSLGQGPEFLIYFQGTGAADDSGLPNDRFFAVRPEGSVSTLKIQRTERGDSAVYLCASSLTGVSETQYFGPGTRLLVL.

Many counts were recorded for this clonotype. The chain recombines TRBV6-5 with TRBJ1-3; D ambiguous. V gave up 0 bases and J gave up 4 bases, with 4 bases separating them. This CDR3 is built from 13 residues. Looked up from germline, CDR1 is MNHEY and CDR2 is SVGAGI. CDR3 sequence (DNA): TGTGCCAGCAGTTACTCTCCGGGAAACACCATATATTTT. Its translation is CASSYSPGNTIYF.

There are many counts of this clonotype. The chain is built from TRBV5-1 and TRBJ2-3; D is undetermined. Germline values: CDR1 SGHRS, CDR2 YFSETQ. This CDR3 comprises 15 residues. With 0 bases removed from V and 1 base from J, the gap between germline ends came to 9 bases. The CDR3 spells CASSLGTLRTDTQYF. In DNA form, the CDR3 reads TGCGCCAGCAGCTTGGGGACCCTACGCACAGATACGCAGTATTTT.

This clonotype occurred a few times. The CDR3 DNA sequence: TGTGCCAGCAGCTTAGGTCCGGGTAACAATGAGCAGTTCTTC. Protein sequence: CASSLGPGNNEQFF. V usage is TRBV13 and J usage is TRBJ2-1; D not resolved. The germline CDR1 and CDR2 sequences are PRHDT and FYEKMQ (reference sequence). V was trimmed by 0 bases and J by 5 bases, leaving 8 bases between them. The CDR3 runs to 14 residues.

This clonotype was seen many times. The chain joins TRBV6-2 or TRBV6-3 to TRBJ2-5, with a weak D call TRBD2 (5 bases). V was clipped by 2 bases and J by 2 bases, with 12 bases between them. This CDR3 comprises 15 residues. Germline V gene lookup returns CDR1 MNHEY and CDR2 SVGEGT. CDR3 in DNA: TGTGCCAGCAGTTACGCGAGGGCCTCACAAGAGACCCAGTACTTC. Translating gives CASSYARASQETQYF.

The V call is TRBV10-3, the J call TRBJ1-1; D is unresolved. CDR3 length: 12 amino acids. The V end was cut by 7 bases, the J end by 6 bases, with 12 bases between. Germline V gene lookup returns CDR1 ENHRY and CDR2 SYGVKD. The CDR3 nucleotides are TGTGCCATCAAGACCCAACAGTCTGAAGCTTTCTTT. Translated: CAIKTQQSEAFF.

At least ten counts were recorded for this clonotype. The chain joins TRBV20-1 to TRBJ2-7, with TRBD1 matching 9 bases. Germline trimming cut 4 bases from V and 6 bases from J; bases unmatched to any gene: 13. The length of the CDR3 is 15 residues. CDR1 and CDR2 from the germline V gene are DFQATT and SNEGSKA (reference sequence). The CDR3 loop reads CSAISALGTGSEQYF. CDR3 bases: TGCAGTGCTATTTCGGCGTTAGGGACAGGGAGCGAGCAGTACTTC.

This clonotype was found a few times. The chain combines TRBV20-1 with TRBJ2-7; maybe TRBD2 (7 bases). V gave up 0 bases and J gave up 2 bases, with 14 bases separating them. Germline V gene data show CDR1 as DFQATT and CDR2 as SNEGSKA (reference sequence). The CDR3 is made up of 15 amino acids. The DNA of the CDR3 is TGCAGTGCTAGAGATTTCGGGGGGCCGACCTACGAGCAGTACTTC. The encoded protein is CSARDFGGPTYEQYF.

Many counts were recorded for this clonotype. This CDR3 is CASSLARTGGNYGYTF. CDR3 coding DNA: TGCGCCAGCAGCTTGGCTAGGACAGGCGGTAACTATGGCTACACCTTC. The J gene is TRBJ1-2, the V gene TRBV5-1, with TRBD1 matching over 7 bases. This CDR3 contains 16 residues. CDR1 is SGHRS and CDR2 is YFSETQ in the germline V gene. J was trimmed by 1 base and V by 0 bases; bases with no gene match: 6.

The sample holds many counts of this clonotype. The chain has TRBV28 and TRBJ1-5; D is ambiguous. The CDR3 contains 13 residues. Trimming pared 2 bases from V and 6 bases from J, leaving 8 bases between. In germline, CDR1 is MDHEN, CDR2 SYDVKM. CDR3 DNA: TGTGCCAGCAGTTTAGAGGGCCGTCAGCCCCAGCATTTT. The encoded protein is CASSLEGRQPQHF.

The chain couples TRBV28 to TRBJ2-2; TRBD1 matches at 7 bases. Trimming cost V 5 bases and J 7 bases; bases outside gene matches: 7. Germline V CDR1 and CDR2: MDHEN, SYDVKM. This CDR3 is built from 14 residues. The CDR3 here is CASSLDRVGGELFF. CDR3 sequence (DNA): TGTGCCAGCAGTCTCGACAGGGTGGGCGGGGAGCTGTTTTTT.

This clonotype occurred a few times. The J gene is TRBJ1-2, the V gene TRBV20-1; 9 positions match TRBD1. The CDR3 contains 14 residues. Per the germline V gene, CDR1 is DFQATT and CDR2 is SNEGSKA (reference sequence). V dropped 3 bases and J dropped 2; count of bases not matched to a gene: 4. CDR3 sequence: CSASTTGGNYGYTF. The CDR3 region has the DNA TGCAGTGCTAGTACTACAGGGGGCAACTATGGCTACACCTTC.

In this sample, this clonotype turned up a few times. The chain uses TRBV12-3 or TRBV12-4 and TRBJ1-3, with TRBD1 identical over 8 bases. This CDR3 comprises 18 residues. With V trimmed by 6 bases and J by 2 bases, 15 bases remained unmatched. CDR3 bases: TGTGCCAGCAGCGAGGACAGGGTGAATGTGTTACCTGGAAACACCATATATTTT. Translating gives CASSEDRVNVLPGNTIYF.

This clonotype turned up a few times. The J gene is TRBJ2-1, the V gene TRBV2; TRBD2 agrees at 8 bases. Trimming removed 8 bases from V and 6 bases from J; junction bases left unmatched: 15. The CDR3 has 16 residues. Germline V gene sequence: CDR1 SNHLY, CDR2 FYNNEI. In DNA, the CDR3 is TGTGCCAGCTCCCAAGTGCGACGGGGGGGCCTCAATGAGCAGTTCTTC. Its protein product is CASSQVRRGGLNEQFF.

The V gene is TRBV6-6, the J gene TRBJ2-7; no reliable D call. CDR1 MNHNY and CDR2 SVGAGI come from the germline V gene (reference sequence). The CDR3 runs to 12 residues. V lost 0 bases and J lost 7, with 7 bases in between. As DNA, the CDR3 is TGTGCCAGCAGTTACTCTGTTAAGGAGCAGTACTTC. Its translation is CASSYSVKEQYF.

J is TRBJ2-5 and V is TRBV4-2; D call uncertain. Germline V gives CDR1 LGHNA, CDR2 YNFKEQ. The CDR3 is made up of 16 amino acids. V was pared by 5 bases and J by 3 bases, with 19 bases between. Here the CDR3 reads CASSFFPRRAEETQYF. CDR3 in DNA: TGTGCCAGCAGCTTTTTCCCTCGCCGGGCCGAAGAGACCCAGTACTTC.

This clonotype has a handful of counts. The chain has TRBV4-2 and TRBJ1-2; unclear D gene. CDR1 is LGHNA and CDR2 is YNFKEQ in the germline V gene. This CDR3 has 15 residues. Trimming took 0 bases from V and 2 from J, leaving 10 bases between them. CDR3 bases: TGTGCCAGCAGCCAAGAGGCCAGGCCCAACTATGGCTACACCTTC. Its translation: CASSQEARPNYGYTF.

The CDR3 protein is CASTSGVPKDNLHF. CDR3 nucleotide sequence: TGTGCCAGCACGTCGGGGGTGCCTAAAGATAACCTCCACTTT. The chain employs TRBV7-9 and TRBJ1-6, with a weak D call TRBD1 (5 bases). Germline V gene data show CDR1 as SEHNR and CDR2 as FQNEAQ (reference sequence). The CDR3 has 14 residues. Deletions cut 7 bases from V and 15 bases from J, with 22 bases between.

This clonotype was seen ten or more times. The genes are TRBV12-3 or TRBV12-4 and TRBJ2-2, with D possibly being TRBD2 (5 bases). V lost 6 bases, J lost 5 bases, and 16 bases lay in between. The CDR3 is 15 amino acids. CDR3 nucleotide sequence: TGTGCCAGCAGGCTAGGGAGCATGCGGACCGGGGAGCTGTTTTTT. It translates to CASRLGSMRTGELFF.

This clonotype was picked up many times. The gene calls are TRBV6-1 and TRBJ1-1; no clear D. Trimming took off 7 bases at V and 1 base at J, with 10 bases between the two ends. This CDR3 contains 13 residues. Germline V gene sequence: CDR1 MNHNS, CDR2 SASEGT. CDR3 loop: CASIRPKNTEAFF. CDR3 bases: TGTGCCAGCATCCGACCGAAGAACACTGAAGCTTTCTTT.

This clonotype has a count of ten or more. The chain recombines TRBV6-5 with TRBJ1-2, with D maybe TRBD1 (5 bases). Trimming took off 0 bases at V and 3 bases at J, with 8 bases between the two ends. The CDR3 is 14 residues long. CDR1 and CDR2 (germline): MNHEY, SVGAGI. The CDR3 reads CASSYSGTDYGYTF. The CDR3 DNA reads as TGTGCCAGCAGTTACTCCGGGACGGACTATGGCTACACCTTC.

The table lists this clonotype with a few counts. V and J are TRBV28 and TRBJ2-2; the D gene is possibly TRBD2 (6 bases). CDR1 and CDR2 from the germline V gene are MDHEN and SYDVKM. Trimming removed 4 bases at V and 5 bases at J, with 8 bases between. This CDR3 comprises 13 residues. The CDR3 sequence: CASSCGGTGELFF. In DNA, the CDR3 is TGTGCCAGCAGTTGTGGGGGGACCGGGGAGCTGTTTTTT.

This clonotype was detected ten times or more. The chain links TRBV20-1 to TRBJ1-2; weak D call: TRBD1 (5 bases). The germline V gene has CDR1 DFQATT and CDR2 SNEGSKA (reference sequence). V lost 1 base and J lost 5, with 20 bases in between. The CDR3 has 16 residues. CDR3: CSARGGTSGRIYGYTF. In DNA form, the CDR3 reads TGCAGTGCTAGAGGGGGAACCTCGGGACGGATATATGGCTACACCTTC.

This clonotype was picked up a small number of times. The V and J genes are TRBV7-2 and TRBJ2-7, with 8 positions matching TRBD1. The J segment lost 7 bases and the V segment lost 5 bases, leaving 13 bases of the junction unmatched. CDR3 length: 15 amino acids. The germline V gene encodes CDR1 SGHTA and CDR2 FQGNSA. The DNA for the CDR3 is TGTGCCAGCAGCACCTGGACAGGGAGAGGGTGGGAGCAGTACTTC. It specifies CASSTWTGRGWEQYF.

CDR3 DNA sequence: TGTGCCAGCAGCGTAGCCGGGACAGACACTTCACCCCTCCACTTT. It yields the protein CASSVAGTDTSPLHF. This rearrangement joins TRBV9 to TRBJ1-6; 7 bases map to TRBD1. The CDR3 length is 15 residues. The germline gives CDR1 SGDLS, CDR2 YYNGEE. J lost 9 bases, V lost 0 bases, and 6 bases had no gene match.

This clonotype was found a few times. J is TRBJ1-2 and V is TRBV20-1, with D perhaps TRBD1 (5 bases). CDR1 and CDR2 (germline): DFQATT, SNEGSKA (reference sequence). The CDR3 spans 16 residues. V lost 0 bases to trimming and J lost 0 bases, with 14 bases between them. The CDR3 sequence: CSARDLKTESNYGYTF. The DNA of the CDR3 is TGCAGTGCTAGAGATCTGAAGACAGAGTCTAACTATGGCTACACCTTC.

The chain joins TRBV7-3 to TRBJ2-2; tentative D call: TRBD2 (7 bases). This CDR3 has 17 amino acids. Trimming took 2 bases from V and 2 from J, leaving 15 bases between them. CDR1 and CDR2 from the germline V gene are SGHTA and FQGTGA. In nucleotides, the CDR3 is TGTGCCAGCAGCTTAGCCCCGGGGGGCGCCAACACCGGGGAGCTGTTTTTT. It is translated as CASSLAPGGANTGELFF. Complete variable domain (other parts from reference TRBV7-3 and TRBJ2-2): GAGVSQTPSNKVTEKGKYVELRCDPISGHTALYWYRQSLGQGPEFLIYFQGTGAADDSGLPNDRFFAVRPEGSVSTLKIQRTERGDSAVYLCASSLAPGGANTGELFFGEGSRLTVL.

This clonotype has only a few counts. The CDR3 sequence: CASSPPRGTYEQYV. The DNA of the CDR3 is TGTGCCAGCAGCCCACCCAGGGGCACCTACGAGCAGTACGTC. The chain employs TRBV5-5 and TRBJ2-7; possible D gene TRBD1, 6 bases. V dropped 4 bases and J dropped 2 bases, with 13 bases sitting between them. CDR1 is SGHKS and CDR2 is YYEKEE in the germline V gene (reference sequence). This CDR3 spans 14 amino acids.

Points on this clonotype: This may arise from a read error, as a much more abundant clone is one base away. The chain joins TRBV7-6 to TRBJ2-3, with D perhaps given as TRBD1 or TRBD2 (6 bases each). CDR1 SGHVS and CDR2 FNYEAQ come from the germline V gene. V gave up 4 bases and J gave up 0 bases, with 11 bases separating them. The CDR3 is 15 residues long. The CDR3 sequence is CASSSPGGSTDTQYF. The CDR3 region has the DNA TGTGCCAGCAGCTCACCCGGGGGCAGCACAGATACGCAGTATTTT.

The table lists this clonotype with many counts. The V call is TRBV5-1, the J call TRBJ1-1; 7 bases align to TRBD1. This CDR3 has 15 amino acids. The germline V gene has CDR1 SGHRS and CDR2 YFSETQ. The V gene end was trimmed by 6 bases and the J gene end by 1 base; junction bases not matched to a gene: 9. CDR3 DNA sequence: TGCGCCAGCACCATCCGGGACAGAGCGAACACTGAAGCTTTCTTT. Its translation: CASTIRDRANTEAFF.